A selection of T cell receptor beta chains follows, all from one sample in a study of long-term antiretroviral therapy in people with HIV. The protocol was immunoSEQ multiplex PCR, while the TCRdb copy is restricted to in-frame clones and leaves out a portion. Of over 30,000 clones in the sample, roughly nine tenths were seen once. The sample consisted of unsorted PBMCs, taken 1.2 years after starting antiretroviral therapy. These receptors all stem from a woman aged 45 to 65 with HIV. Both conserved end residues are part of each CDR3. D genes are given only for firm matches. Size is stated for part of the rows, as once, few or many counts, or as a class when the clone is expanded.

v_gene,j_gene,d_gene,abundance,CDR3nt,CDR3aa
TRBV7-3,TRBJ2-5,TRBD2,NA,TGTGCCAGCAGGAGGACTAGCGGGGTCCAAGAGACCCAGTACTTC,CASRRTSGVQETQYF
TRBV5-1,TRBJ1-1,NA,NA,TGCGCCAGCAGCTCCAACACCCAAATGAACACTGAAGCTTTCTTT,CASSSNTQMNTEAFF
TRBV25-1,TRBJ1-1,NA,NA,TGTGCCAGCAGCAGTCAAGTCTTAGCTGAAGCTTTCTTT,CASSSQVLAEAFF
TRBV5-1,TRBJ2-5,NA,once,TGCGCCAGCAGCTCCGGCAGCGGGCGGATAGAGACCCAGTACTTC,CASSSGSGRIETQYF
TRBV5-8,TRBJ1-3,NA,few,TGTGCCAGCAGCTTTGGGCAGGTCTCTGGAAACACCATATATTTT,CASSFGQVSGNTIYF
TRBV18,TRBJ2-2,NA,NA,TGTGCCAGCTCACCAAGGGACGGTAACACCGGGGAGCTGTTTTTT,CASSPRDGNTGELFF
TRBV7-2,TRBJ1-2,TRBD1,once,TGTGCCAGCAGCTTAGTGGGACAGGGGGGAGGCTACACCTTC,CASSLVGQGGGYTF
TRBV9,TRBJ1-3,NA,NA,TGTGCCAGCAGCGTAGGGTCCAGCCACTACTCTGGAAACACCATATATTTT,CASSVGSSHYSGNTIYF
TRBV7-6,TRBJ1-2,NA,NA,TGTGCCAGCAGCTTAGCCCAGGGGTATGGCTACACCTTC,CASSLAQGYGYTF
TRBV9,TRBJ2-3,NA,NA,TGTGCCAGCAGCGTAGTAAGGGGGACGCAGTATTTT,CASSVVRGTQYF
TRBV7-9,TRBJ2-4,TRBD1,once,TGTGCCAGCGGCCGGGACAGGGGGCCTGGGGACAAAAACATTCAGTACTTC,CASGRDRGPGDKNIQYF
TRBV4-2,TRBJ2-5,NA,NA,TGTGCCAGCAGCCAAGGGGCTGAAGAGACCCAGTACTTC,CASSQGAEETQYF
TRBV19,TRBJ2-1,TRBD2,NA,TGTGCCAGTAGTCTCGGGACTAGCGGGGGGGCCGGTGAGCAGTTCTTC,CASSLGTSGGAGEQFF
TRBV10-3,TRBJ2-3,TRBD2,NA,TGTGCCATCAGTAACCTACTAGCGGGGGTCACAGATACGCAGTATTTT,CAISNLLAGVTDTQYF
TRBV19,TRBJ1-3,NA,NA,TGTGCCAGTAGTAGCGCCTTTCGTTTCTCTGGAAACACCATATATTTT,CASSSAFRFSGNTIYF
TRBV6-5,TRBJ2-3,NA,NA,TGTGCCAGCAGCCCCGTGGTAGCAGATACGCAGTATTTT,CASSPVVADTQYF
TRBV30,TRBJ1-2,NA,NA,TGTGCCTGGGCGCGGGGGAGGGGACTCAACTATGGCTACACCTTC,CAWARGRGLNYGYTF
TRBV2,TRBJ1-1,NA,NA,TGTGCCAGCAGTGTGGGGGGGACCTCGAGAGCTTTCTTT,CASSVGGTSRAFF
TRBV10-1,TRBJ1-2,TRBD1,NA,TGCGCCAGCAGACAGGGGAGAAGCTATGGCTACACCTTC,CASRQGRSYGYTF
TRBV15,TRBJ2-7,NA,NA,TGTGCCACCAGCGGAGAACGTGAGCAGTACTTC,CATSGEREQYF
TRBV30,TRBJ1-1,NA,NA,TGTGCCTGGAGTTTGGAAGGATACCAGGGTTTCTTT,CAWSLEGYQGFF
TRBV7-2,TRBJ1-4,NA,NA,TGTGCCAGCAGGCAGGGACCGACTAGGGGAAAACTGTTTTTT,CASRQGPTRGKLFF
TRBV5-1,TRBJ1-1,NA,NA,TGCGCCAGCAGCTTGGGGACAATTAACACTGAAGCTTTCTTT,CASSLGTINTEAFF
TRBV10-3,TRBJ2-2,TRBD1,NA,TGTGCCATCAGTGGTTGGGGCAGGGGGTCGTCCGGGGAGCTGTTTTTT,CAISGWGRGSSGELFF
TRBV7-9,TRBJ2-5,NA,NA,TGTGCCAGCAGCTCGGACGGCAGGGGCCGGGGGTACTTC,CASSSDGRGRGYF
TRBV5-1,TRBJ2-7,TRBD2,NA,TGCGCCAGCAGGGGGGGGAGCAGAGGATTCTACGAGCAGTACTTC,CASRGGSRGFYEQYF
TRBV6-5,TRBJ1-4,TRBD1,NA,TGTGCCAGCAGCAAAACAGGGGCTACTAATGAAAAACTGTTTTTT,CASSKTGATNEKLFF
TRBV4-3,TRBJ2-2,NA,few,TGCGCCAGCAGCCAAGATCGGGTGGGCAGCTCGAACACCGGGGAGCTGTTTTTT,CASSQDRVGSSNTGELFF
TRBV2,TRBJ1-3,NA,NA,TGTGCCAGCAAAGGGGTTTACTCTGGAAACACCATATATTTT,CASKGVYSGNTIYF
TRBV5-1,TRBJ1-6,TRBD1,few,TGCGCCAGCAGCTTGGCGTCCGGGACAGCTAATTCACCCCTCCACTTT,CASSLASGTANSPLHF
TRBV11-2,TRBJ2-3,TRBD1,NA,TGTGCCAGCAGCGTCTCGACAGGGGCCGGGTCCACAGATACGCAGTATTTT,CASSVSTGAGSTDTQYF
TRBV9,TRBJ1-1,NA,NA,TGTGCCAGCAGCGCCCTGATCGGCACTGAAGCTTTCTTT,CASSALIGTEAFF
TRBV20-1,TRBJ1-2,NA,NA,TGCAGTGCTAGTAACTATGGCTACACCTTC,CSASNYGYTF
TRBV5-5,TRBJ2-7,TRBD1,NA,TGTGCCAGCAGCAAAGACAGGGTGCGGGAGCAGTACTTC,CASSKDRVREQYF
TRBV4-1,TRBJ2-5,TRBD1,NA,TGCGCCAGCAGCCAAGATCCGGGACAGGGCGGAGAGACCCAGTACTTC,CASSQDPGQGGETQYF
TRBV10-3,TRBJ1-3,NA,NA,TGTGCCATCAGTGACTCAGGGGACCCTGGAAACACCATATATTTT,CAISDSGDPGNTIYF
TRBV7-3,TRBJ1-3,NA,NA,TGTGCCAGCAGCTTAGGGCCCTCTGGAAACACCATATATTTT,CASSLGPSGNTIYF
TRBV4-2,TRBJ1-1,NA,NA,TGTGCCAGCAGCCAAGATAGAGGGGCGGGACGAGGAATGAACACTGAAGCTTTCTTT,CASSQDRGAGRGMNTEAFF
TRBV10-3,TRBJ2-3,TRBD1,once,TGTGCCATCATGGGACAGGGAGAAGATACGCAGTATTTT,CAIMGQGEDTQYF
TRBV4-1,TRBJ1-5,NA,NA,TGCGCCAGCAGCCAAGATTCCCGGCCCCAGAATCAGGCCCAGCATTTT,CASSQDSRPQNQAQHF
TRBV5-6,TRBJ1-2,NA,NA,TGTGCCAGCAGCTTGATGACAGCAGCCTACTATGGCTACACCTTC,CASSLMTAAYYGYTF
TRBV6-5,TRBJ2-4,TRBD1,NA,TGTGCCAGCAGGACAGGGGGGGCCAAAAACATTCAGTACTTC,CASRTGGAKNIQYF
TRBV4-3,TRBJ2-7,TRBD1,NA,TGCGCCAGCAGCCGTTCCGGGACAGGGGGTACCGAGCAGTACTTC,CASSRSGTGGTEQYF
TRBV29-1,TRBJ1-2,NA,NA,TGCAGCGTTGAGGGGGGGGCAGTCTATGGCTACACCTTC,CSVEGGAVYGYTF
TRBV12-5,TRBJ1-1,NA,once,TGTGCTAGCTCGTACACTGAAGCTTTCTTT,CASSYTEAFF
TRBV7-9,TRBJ1-5,NA,NA,TGTGCCAGCAGCTTAGCCTCGGGCAGGGGAGGGGATCAGCCCCAGCATTTT,CASSLASGRGGDQPQHF
TRBV18,TRBJ1-6,TRBD1,NA,TGTGCCAGCTCCAGGGAGGGGGCAAACTATTCACCCCTCCACTTT,CASSREGANYSPLHF
TRBV2,TRBJ1-4,NA,NA,TGTGCCAGCAACCTGAGGGCAACTAATGAAAAACTGTTTTTT,CASNLRATNEKLFF
TRBV7-9,TRBJ2-4,NA,NA,TGTGCCAGCAGCTTTGGCGGGGAGGTGAACATTCAGTACTTC,CASSFGGEVNIQYF